The 14 T cell receptor beta chains below come from one sample, sequenced in a study of CD8+CD57+ T cells in acquired aplastic anemia. Both TCR beta VDJ combination and CDR3 sequence profiling were carried out. Genomic DNA was the template for this profiling. Using its own MiXCR run on the reads, TCRdb lists one record per CDR3 protein. In the table there are roughly 130,000 distinct CDR3 sequences, 48% of which are singletons. Material: sorted CD4+, CD8+, or CD8+CD57+ T cells (not recorded which) from PBMCs. The receptors shown here come from a human donor in good health, serving as a control.

As concerns this clonotype: The junction and the germline gene differ at one end; a read error may be behind it. This chain uses TRBV7-2 with TRBJ2-3; weak D call: TRBD1 (5 bases). The germline CDR1 and CDR2 sequences are SGHTA and FQGNSA. The CDR3 has 11 residues. The DNA for the CDR3 is TGCGCCAGCAGCCAAGGGGTTACGCAGTATTTT. Protein: CASSQGVTQYF. The full variable domain, its missing parts supplied by reference TRBV7-2 and TRBJ2-3, is GAGVSQSPSNKVTEKGKDVELRCDPISGHTALYWYRQSLGQGLEFLIYFQGNSAPDKSGLPSDRFSAERTGGSVSTLTIQRTQQEDSAVYLCASSQGVTQYFGPGTRLTVL.

There are many counts of this clonotype. This sequence joins TRBV6-2 or TRBV6-3 and TRBJ1-1; D perhaps matches TRBD1 (6 bases). The CDR3 spans 15 residues. Trimming shortened V by 2 bases and J by 0 bases, and 10 bases separated the two germline ends. CDR1 and CDR2 (germline): MNHEY, SVGEGT. The CDR3 loop is CASSYGGHLNTEAFF. CDR3 nucleotides: TGTGCCAGCAGTTACGGGGGACATCTGAACACTGAAGCTTTCTTT.

The sample holds a few counts of this clonotype. The chain couples TRBV4-3 to TRBJ1-1; tentative D call: TRBD1 (6 bases). Germline assignment: CDR1 LGHNA and CDR2 YSLEER. The length of the CDR3 is 15 residues. Trimming cost V 1 base and J 6 bases, with 15 bases left between them. The CDR3 coding sequence is TGCGCCAGCAGCCAAGGGACCACACAGGGCGCTGAAGCTTTCTTT. It encodes CASSQGTTQGAEAFF.

This chain links TRBV9 with TRBJ1-6; D possibly corresponds to TRBD1 (5 bases). CDR1 is SGDLS and CDR2 is YYNGEE in the germline V gene. CDR3 length equals 13 residues. Trimming took off 6 bases at V and 8 bases at J, with 12 bases between the two ends. CDR3 DNA: TGTGCCAGCACGGAGGGGACGCATTCACCCCTCCACTTT. It encodes CASTEGTHSPLHF. Together with reference TRBV9 and TRBJ1-6, the CDR3 gives the full variable domain: DSGVTQTPKHLITATGQRVTLRCSPRSGDLSVYWYQQSLDQGLQFLIQYYNGEERAKGNILERFSAQQFPDLHSELNLSSLELGDSALYFCASTEGTHSPLHFGNGTRLTVT.

This clonotype was recorded many times. The genes are TRBV20-1 and TRBJ2-7; TRBD2 is a possible D gene (6 bases). V lost 6 bases to trimming and J lost 1 base, with 10 bases between them. Germline values: CDR1 DFQATT, CDR2 SNEGSKA (reference sequence). CDR3 length: 12 residues. CDR3 residues: CSATGLSYEQYF. DNA of the CDR3: TGCAGTGCGACGGGACTTTCCTACGAGCAGTACTTC.

This clonotype showed up many times. The chain employs TRBV11-2 and TRBJ2-3; 12 nucleotides agree with TRBD1. V lost 4 bases to trimming and J lost 5 bases; unmatched junction nucleotides: 7. The V gene's germline CDR1 is SGHAT and CDR2 FQNNGV. The CDR3 spans 16 residues. CDR3 nucleotides: TGTGCCAGCAGCTCCAGGGACAGGGGGCGCGGAGATACGCAGTATTTT. Amino acids: CASSSRDRGRGDTQYF.

The V call is TRBV10-3, the J call TRBJ2-7; TRBD1 or TRBD2 may be the D gene (5 bases each). CDR1 and CDR2 from the germline V gene are ENHRY and SYGVKD. V was cut by 0 bases and J by 2 bases, with 11 bases left in between. This CDR3 comprises 15 residues. CDR3 coding DNA: TGTGCCATCAGTGAGTCAGGGACGGAAACCTACGAGCAGTACTTC. Amino acid sequence: CAISESGTETYEQYF.

There are many counts of this clonotype. This chain uses TRBV7-3 with TRBJ2-5; 8 nucleotides agree with TRBD2. With 7 bases clipped from V and 4 bases from J, the junction kept 5 bases outside the gene matches. The CDR3 runs 13 residues. From germline, CDR1 is SGHTA and CDR2 FQGTGA. The chain's CDR3 is CASTPGGGETQYF. The CDR3 DNA follows: TGTGCCAGCACCCCGGGGGGGGGAGAGACCCAGTACTTC.

Ten or more counts support this clonotype. The rearrangement links TRBV7-2 to TRBJ2-7; 12 bases are a match to TRBD2. The CDR3 covers 15 residues. V shed 0 bases, J shed 6 bases, and the junction held 3 bases outside the gene matches. Germline values: CDR1 SGHTA, CDR2 FQGNSA. For the CDR3, the DNA is TGTGCCAGCAGCTTAGCGCCACTAGCGGGGGGCGAGCAGTACTTC. It codes for CASSLAPLAGGEQYF.

The chain has TRBV11-2 and TRBJ2-1; D ambiguous. V dropped 2 bases and J dropped 8 bases, with 10 bases sitting between them. The CDR3 is made up of 13 amino acids. Germline V CDR1 and CDR2: SGHAT, FQNNGV. The CDR3 loop reads CASSLSNLHEQFF. The CDR3 nucleotides are TGTGCCAGCAGCTTAAGCAACCTTCATGAGCAGTTCTTC.

The V and J genes are TRBV4-1 and TRBJ2-1; D is perhaps TRBD2 (6 bases). V dropped 2 bases and J dropped 3 bases, with 20 bases sitting between them. This CDR3 region has 18 residues. The germline gives CDR1 MGHRA, CDR2 YSYEKL. CDR3 sequence reads: CASSQNAISEGRYNEQFF. CDR3 nucleotide sequence: TGCGCCAGCAGCCAAAATGCCATTTCGGAGGGGCGCTACAATGAGCAGTTCTTC.

This clonotype came up many times. J is TRBJ1-5 and V is TRBV6-1; tentatively, D is TRBD1 (6 bases). The CDR3 is 15 amino acids. The V gene lost 1 base and the J gene lost 9 bases, with 16 bases spanning the gap. CDR1 and CDR2 from the germline V gene are MNHNS and SASEGT. The CDR3 sequence is CASSEVAGARWPQHF. CDR3 DNA sequence: TGTGCCAGCAGTGAAGTAGCGGGGGCGAGGTGGCCCCAGCATTTT.

The chain carries TRBV15 and TRBJ2-1, with D perhaps matching TRBD1 or TRBD2 (5 bases each). Trimming cost V 0 bases and J 5 bases, with 14 bases left between them. Germline loops: CDR1 LNHNV, CDR2 YYDKDF (reference sequence). The CDR3 has 16 residues. The CDR3 spells CATSREREGFNNEQFF. The CDR3 DNA reads as TGTGCCACCAGCAGAGAACGCGAGGGGTTCAACAATGAGCAGTTCTTC.

V gene TRBV24-1 combines with J gene TRBJ2-1, with 12 bases fitting TRBD2. V dropped 4 bases and J dropped 8; count of bases not matched to a gene: 8. The germline V gene encodes CDR1 KGHDR and CDR2 SFDVKD. The CDR3 extends over 16 amino acids. The CDR3 DNA reads as TGTGCCACCAGTGACCGGACTAGCGGGGTGATCGATGAGCAGTTCTTC. Its translation: CATSDRTSGVIDEQFF.